This TCR beta chain was sequenced during a study of T cells of healthy individuals. V gave up 7 bases and J gave up 6 bases; unmatched junction bases: 10. CDR1 is SQVTM, CDR2 ANQGSEA, per germline. The CDR3 extends over 15 amino acids. At least ten counts were recorded for this clonotype. TCRdb reprocessed the 5' RACE reads with MiXCR, giving one entry per CDR3 protein. The repertoire consists of about 96,000 distinct CDR3 sequences, with 17% occurring once and the leading ten covering about 6%. The receptor was derived from a human donor in good health. The chain couples TRBV29-1 to TRBJ2-2; 11 bases are shared with TRBD2. The CDR3 loop reads CSARLAGGPSGELFF. In nucleotides, the CDR3 is TGCAGCGCTAGATTAGCGGGAGGGCCGTCCGGGGAGCTGTTTTTT.